Following are 27 T cell receptor beta chains from one sample sequenced in a study of CD8 T cells in Susac syndrome. RNA totalling about 0.5 to 1 ug underwent reverse transcription with random hexamers. MiXCR was run by TCRdb on the immunoSEQ multiplex PCR reads, yielding one entry per CDR3 protein. Among about 130,000 distinct CDR3 sequences listed, 80% to 85% were seen once. Input material: CD8+ T cells from PBMCs. These receptors were collected from a human donor with multiple sclerosis.

The rearrangement uses TRBV9 and TRBJ1-6; 8 nucleotides line up with TRBD1. V shed 0 bases, J shed 10 bases, and the junction held 6 bases outside the gene matches. In germline, CDR1 is SGDLS, CDR2 YYNGEE. The CDR3 covers 15 residues. CDR3 nucleotide sequence: TGTGCCAGCAGCGTAGAAGACAGGGGAGGCTCACCCCTCCACTTT. Its translation: CASSVEDRGGSPLHF.

The chain carries TRBV20-1 and TRBJ2-1, with D possibly TRBD2 on 7 matching bases. The V gene's germline CDR1 is DFQATT and CDR2 SNEGSKA (reference sequence). The CDR3 loop spans 16 amino acids. Trimming stripped 2 bases from V and 0 bases from J, with 14 bases between. In DNA form, the CDR3 reads TGCAGTGCTAGATCCGACGGGGGGCTCTCCTACAATGAGCAGTTCTTC. Translated, it gives CSARSDGGLSYNEQFF.

The rearrangement uses TRBV29-1 and TRBJ2-3, with D perhaps assigned TRBD1 or TRBD2 (5 bases each). The CDR3 is 13 residues long. Trimming stripped 7 bases from V and 6 bases from J, with 17 bases between. Germline CDR1 and CDR2: SQVTM and ANQGSEA. CDR3 in DNA: TGCAGCGCCTGGGGCGGGTCGGGGGATACGCAGTATTTT. It translates to CSAWGGSGDTQYF.

Here the CDR3 DNA reads TGTGCCAGCAGTTTAGAAGGGACCTACGAGCAGTACGTC. Translated: CASSLEGTYEQYV. V and J are TRBV12-3 or TRBV12-4 and TRBJ2-7, with D unresolved. The V end was cut by 1 base, the J end by 2 bases, with 6 bases between. The CDR3 spans 13 residues.

V usage is TRBV7-6 and J usage is TRBJ1-4; no firm D call. With 3 bases removed from V and 3 bases from J, the gap between germline ends came to 8 bases. This CDR3 region has 14 residues. Germline V CDR1 and CDR2: SGHVS, FNYEAQ. The CDR3 bases are TGTGCCAGCAGCTTTGGAGGGCCTAATGAAAAACTGTTTTTT. Translation gives CASSFGGPNEKLFF.

This clonotype came up once. The rearrangement links TRBV2 to TRBJ2-2; D possibly corresponds to TRBD1 (5 bases). The germline gives CDR1 SNHLY, CDR2 FYNNEI. The CDR3 is made up of 16 amino acids. V dropped 3 bases and J dropped 2 bases, with 13 bases sitting between them. CDR3 in DNA: TGTGCCAGCAGTGATGAGTGGGGCTTTAACACCGGGGAGCTGTTTTTT. Its protein product is CASSDEWGFNTGELFF.

The V gene is TRBV4-1, the J gene TRBJ2-7, with D uncertain. Trimming took 2 bases from V and 6 from J, leaving 17 bases between them. The CDR3 has 15 residues. Germline CDR1 and CDR2: MGHRA and YSYEKL. The CDR3 nucleotides are TGCGCCAGCAGCCAACGACATCGCTCATATTCCGAGCAGTACTTC. Translated, it gives CASSQRHRSYSEQYF.

This clonotype was counted once. CDR3 amino acids: CASSSAGTGFNEQFF. The CDR3 nucleotides read TGTGCCAGCAGCTCCGCCGGGACAGGGTTCAATGAGCAGTTCTTC. This chain links TRBV7-9 with TRBJ2-1, with 9 nucleotides matching TRBD1. The trim removed 4 bases at V and 6 bases at J, leaving 7 bases unmatched. The CDR3 sequence is 15 residues long. The germline V gene has CDR1 SEHNR and CDR2 FQNEAQ (reference sequence).

The CDR3 here is CASSGGTGGTEKLFF. The CDR3 nucleotides read TGTGCCAGCAGCGGGGGGACAGGGGGCACTGAAAAACTGTTTTTT. V usage is TRBV9 and J usage is TRBJ1-4; TRBD1 matches at 12 bases. This CDR3 is 15 amino acids long. Germline CDR1 reads SGDLS; CDR2 reads YYNGEE. The V segment lost 3 bases and the J segment 7 bases; nucleotides outside the gene matches: 4.

V and J are TRBV27 and TRBJ2-3; D is unclear. Trimming stripped 5 bases from V and 2 bases from J, with 17 bases between. CDR3 length equals 16 residues. Per the germline V gene, CDR1 is MNHEY and CDR2 is SMNVEV (reference sequence). As DNA, the CDR3 is TGTGCCAGCAGTCCTGGACCTACCCCCTCCACAGATACGCAGTATTTT. The encoded protein is CASSPGPTPSTDTQYF.

This clonotype has a handful of counts. This chain uses TRBV7-2 with TRBJ2-5, with D perhaps TRBD1 (5 bases). Germline V CDR1 and CDR2: SGHTA, FQGNSA. The CDR3 extends over 13 amino acids. V dropped 5 bases and J dropped 4 bases, with 11 bases sitting between them. DNA of the CDR3: TGTGCCAGCAGCAAGGATAGGGGAGAGACCCAGTACTTC. Translated: CASSKDRGETQYF.

A few counts support this clonotype. The chain's CDR3 is CASSYSGADKETQYF. In nucleotides, the CDR3 is TGTGCCAGCAGTTACTCGGGGGCCGATAAAGAGACCCAGTACTTC. This chain links TRBV6-5 with TRBJ2-5; the D gene is possibly TRBD1 (6 bases). CDR1 and CDR2 (germline): MNHEY, SVGAGI. Trimming took off 0 bases at V and 3 bases at J, with 11 bases between the two ends. The CDR3 extends over 15 amino acids.

The chain has TRBV19 and TRBJ2-1, with D possibly TRBD2 on 5 matching bases. The V gene's germline CDR1 is LNHDA and CDR2 SQIVND (reference sequence). The length of the CDR3 is 15 residues. V was pared by 1 base and J by 0 bases, with 7 bases between. DNA for the CDR3: TGTGCCAGTAGTATAGTTGCGGGCTCCTACAATGAGCAGTTCTTC. It yields the protein CASSIVAGSYNEQFF.

This chain uses TRBV7-1 with TRBJ2-5; D could derive from TRBD1 or TRBD2 (6 bases each). TRBV7-1 has ORF status, its function being uncertain. The V gene lost 4 bases and the J gene lost 5 bases, with 14 bases spanning the gap. This CDR3 spans 14 amino acids. The CDR3 nucleotides read TGTGCCAGCAGCTGGGGGGACATGTTGGAGACCCAGTACTTC. It yields the protein CASSWGDMLETQYF.

This clonotype was seen more than once but under ten times. J is TRBJ2-7 and V is TRBV30, with D unresolved. Germline CDR1 reads GTSNPN; CDR2 reads SVGIG (reference sequence). The germline V and J ends were trimmed by 2 bases and 0 bases, with 8 bases remaining between them. The CDR3 covers 13 residues. DNA for the CDR3: TGTGCCTGGAGTACTGGGGTCTCCTACGAGCAGTACGTC. Its protein is CAWSTGVSYEQYV.

This clonotype was counted between two and nine times. The chain recombines TRBV4-1 with TRBJ2-5; D is unresolved. The CDR3 runs 14 residues. Germline V gene sequence: CDR1 MGHRA, CDR2 YSYEKL. The V end was cut by 2 bases, the J end by 4 bases, with 11 bases between. The CDR3 nucleotides read TGCGCCAGCAGCCAACATGAACGGGTAGAGACCCAGTACTTC. As protein: CASSQHERVETQYF.

V gene TRBV13 combines with J gene TRBJ2-1, with 8 bases that match TRBD1. Germline-derived CDR1 and CDR2 are PRHDT and FYEKMQ (reference sequence). The CDR3 consists of 14 residues. The trim removed 3 bases at V and 6 bases at J, leaving 4 bases unmatched. CDR3 sequence reads: CASSFGQGANEQFF. In DNA, the CDR3 is TGTGCCAGCAGCTTCGGGCAGGGGGCCAATGAGCAGTTCTTC.

The J gene is TRBJ1-1, the V gene TRBV7-2; possibly TRBD1 for D (5 bases). Germline V gives CDR1 SGHTA, CDR2 FQGNSA. The CDR3 runs to 14 residues. V was shortened by 8 bases and J by 5 bases, with 18 bases between the two germline ends. The CDR3 region has the DNA TGTGCCAGCCTCATATGGGGGGGGTGGACTGAAGCTTTCTTT. Residues: CASLIWGGWTEAFF.

A single count supports this clonotype. The chain combines TRBV9 with TRBJ2-1; possible D gene TRBD2, 6 bases. The length of the CDR3 is 14 residues. V lost 4 bases to trimming and J lost 2 bases, with 10 bases between them. Germline values: CDR1 SGDLS, CDR2 YYNGEE. CDR3 residues: CASSMGLTYNEQFF. In DNA form, the CDR3 reads TGTGCCAGCAGCATGGGACTTACCTACAATGAGCAGTTCTTC.

This clonotype has just a few counts. The chain employs TRBV18 and TRBJ2-1; 8 bases are a match to TRBD2. Germline lookup yields CDR1 KGHSH and CDR2 LQKENI. This CDR3 spans 18 amino acids. V shed 0 bases, J shed 0 bases, and the junction held 7 bases outside the gene matches. The CDR3 protein is CASSPPRGAESSYNEQFF. CDR3 coding DNA: TGTGCCAGCTCACCACCGCGGGGGGCAGAGAGCTCCTACAATGAGCAGTTCTTC. The variable domain in full, with the rest retrieved from reference TRBV18 and TRBJ2-1, is NAGVMQNPRHLVRRRGQEARLRCSPMKGHSHVYWYRQLPEEGLKFMVYLQKENIIDESGMPKERFSAEFPKEGPSILRIQQVVRGDSAAYFCASSPPRGAESSYNEQFFGPGTRLTVL.

This chain joins TRBV10-3 and TRBJ1-5; possibly TRBD1 for D (6 bases). The V gene's germline CDR1 is ENHRY and CDR2 SYGVKD. CDR3 length: 16 amino acids. With 10 bases removed from V and 0 bases from J, the gap between germline ends came to 19 bases. The CDR3 is CATKGGDTLSNQPQHF. The CDR3, as DNA: TGTGCCACCAAGGGGGGGGATACCCTTAGCAATCAGCCCCAGCATTTT.

The V gene is TRBV16, the J gene TRBJ2-1; tentative D call: TRBD1 (6 bases). Germline assignment: CDR1 KGHSY and CDR2 FQNENV. The CDR3 is 15 residues long. V lost 4 bases and J 2 bases, leaving 12 bases between the germline ends. CDR3 residues: CASSRTGFPYNEQFF. The CDR3 coding sequence is TGTGCCAGCAGCCGAACAGGGTTCCCCTACAATGAGCAGTTCTTC.

This clonotype has only a few counts. Germline is not matched at one junction end, which may reflect a read error. The chain is built from TRBV7-6 and TRBJ2-1, with D possibly being TRBD1 or TRBD2 (5 bases each). The CDR3 sequence is 12 residues long. The germline gives CDR1 SGHVS, CDR2 FNYEAQ. The DNA for the CDR3 is TGTGCCAGCAGCTTAACTGGACCCGCAGGGAGCTTC. The encoded protein is CASSLTGPAGSF. The full variable domain, its missing parts supplied by reference TRBV7-6 and TRBJ2-1, is GAGVSQSPRYKVTKRGQDVALRCDPISGHVSLYWYRQALGQGPEFLTYFNYEAQQDKSGLPNDRFSAERPEGSISTLTIQRTEQRDSAMYRCASSLTGPAGSFGPGTRLTVL.

Here the CDR3 reads CASSYGVRREETQYF. CDR3 DNA: TGTGCCAGCAGTTATGGGGTCCGGCGGGAAGAGACCCAGTACTTC. The chain combines TRBV6-5 with TRBJ2-5, with a possible D match to TRBD2 (5 bases). This CDR3 region has 15 residues. V lost 3 bases and J 3 bases, leaving 14 bases between the germline ends. Germline V CDR1 and CDR2: MNHEY, SVGAGI.

This clonotype came up once. The chain links TRBV12-3 or TRBV12-4 to TRBJ2-3; the match to TRBD1 covers 9 bases. The CDR3 sequence is 15 residues long. Losses at the gene ends were 2 bases for V and 2 bases for J; bases not matched to a gene: 2. This chain's CDR3 is CASSLRDRVTDTQYF. CDR3 DNA: TGTGCCAGCAGTTTAAGGGACAGGGTCACAGATACGCAGTATTTT.

The CDR3 coding sequence is TGTGCCAGCAGTTCCACTAGTCGCACTGAAGCTTTCTTT. Translated, it gives CASSSTSRTEAFF. V usage is TRBV27 and J usage is TRBJ1-1; D unresolved. The CDR3 spans 13 residues. CDR1 is MNHEY, CDR2 SMNVEV, per germline (reference sequence). V shed 4 bases and J shed 4 bases, with 10 bases lying between them.

The chain has TRBV5-1 and TRBJ2-4, with D unresolved. The CDR3 runs to 13 residues. The germline V and J ends were trimmed by 0 bases and 5 bases, with 6 bases remaining between them. The germline V gene has CDR1 SGHRS and CDR2 YFSETQ. In DNA form, the CDR3 reads TGCGCCAGCAGCTTGGCTGGGGAAAACATTCAGTACTTC. Amino acids: CASSLAGENIQYF. Looking up the rest from reference TRBV5-1 and TRBJ2-4 gives the full variable domain: KAGVTQTPRYLIKTRGQQVTLSCSPISGHRSVSWYQQTPGQGLQFLFEYFSETQRNKGNFPGRFSGRQFSNSRSEMNVSTLELGDSALYLCASSLAGENIQYFGAGTRLSVL.